Detailed here is one TCR beta chain. The source of the sample is a study of Ad26.COV2.S vaccination and SARS-CoV-2 variants. J lost 7 bases, V lost 5 bases, and 9 bases had no gene match. CDR3 length equals 16 residues. Germline loops: CDR1 SGHTA, CDR2 FQGTGA. Clones were read by immunoSEQ multiplex PCR, and TCRdb kept only the in-frame ones, dropping some. The table includes 440,000 or so clones, around 91% detected once. Noted treatment: approximately 18 received Ad26.COV2.S at low or high dose, single or two shots; about 5 received placebo; per-sample allocation not given. Day 63 after the first vaccine or placebo injection was the time point for sampling.

The sequence was obtained from a person between 18 and 59 years old who received the Ad26.COV2.S COVID-19 vaccine or a placebo. The specimen was peripheral blood, collected in a trial of Ad26.COV2.S vaccine versus placebo. V and J are TRBV7-3 and TRBJ2-1, with TRBD2 identical over 12 bases. This CDR3 is CASSKTSGRPLNEQFF. CDR3 coding DNA: TGTGCCAGCAGCAAAACTAGCGGGAGGCCTCTGAATGAGCAGTTCTTC.